The TCR beta chain under discussion was sequenced for a study of cytomegalovirus exposure and HLA in healthy donors listed by TCRdb under 2017. About the full investigation: An earlier analysis of 587 of the donors reported over 250 Gb of sequence data and around 110 million unique TCR beta sequences obtained from around 190 million T cells. An early release that covered about 600 HLA-typed donors contained around 300 gigabases of sequencing data and tens of millions of unique TCR sequences. The genetic ancestry cluster associated with self-reported Caucasian donors included around four fifths of the 398 genotyped donors. The study aimed to test whether cataloging public T cell receptors could reveal signatures of past pathogen exposure. The T cell repertoires of 666 subjects were profiled by immunosequencing and related to cytomegalovirus serostatus. Besides the first cohort of approximately 670 subjects, a separate validation cohort made up of roughly 130 different subjects was used. The study combined high-throughput TCR immunosequencing, statistical association of individual TCRs with disease status, and machine learning to predict cytomegalovirus infection status. A later analysis re-examined previously published TCR beta repertoires from over 500 donors and added high-resolution HLA genotyping to investigate patterns of TCR occurrence. The later analysis used no new phenotypic data to find candidate immune exposures, relying instead on TCR beta sequences and their occurrence across donors. An earlier analysis of several hundred of the donors used high-throughput TCR beta sequencing to judge whether each TCR beta V gene segment behaved as functional or pseudogenic. Alongside the repertoire data, information on donor age, sex, ethnicity and CMV serostatus was compiled. Genome-wide SNP genotypes for about three fifths of the roughly 670 donors were used in a later genetic analysis, which treated that subset as a discovery cohort. Every repertoire in the discovery cohort had been generated on one and the same sequencing platform. HLA typing included class I and class II loci at four-digit resolution. The number of typed donors differed by locus: about 620-640 for A, B, C, DRB1 and DQB1; roughly 510 for DQA1; fewer than 610 for DPA1; and roughly 450 for DPB1. Five DR-DQ haplotypes were handled as single units for association and clustering because linkage in the cohort was strong. Among under 450 genotyped donors of the cohort, an average of approximately 230,000 unique TCR beta nucleotide sequences were sequenced per donor, roughly a sixth of them non-productive.

With regard to this clone: What antigen it recognizes has not been identified. Base qualities are not at hand, and no much larger clone is one base apart.

The cohort consisted of 670 or so healthy bone marrow donors. At the time of sampling, every cohort member was nominally healthy, though immune exposures that went unrecorded were likely present. The donor tested CMV seropositive and was one of the 289 seropositive cohort members. A peripheral blood sample was provided by each donor, and peripheral blood mononuclear cells were used for TCR beta sequencing. Genomic DNA extraction from the blood cell samples was performed with the Qiagen DNeasy Blood Extraction Kit. The study at large found these results: This cohort had only TCR beta chains sequenced, and the lack of alpha or paired-chain data limited which features could be detected. In the study, around 160 TCR beta chains were listed as associated with cytomegalovirus. Because counts were too low, 15 or so rarely observed V segments, including chromosome 9 orphons, were excluded from the earlier analysis of 587 of the donors. The authors suggested that the approach could potentially be generalized to other disease states and immunological phenotypes. A group of highly shared sequence variants was considered likely to be a technical artifact of the sequencing pipeline. Broadly in line with IMGT annotations, most TCR beta V segments showed up in productive rearrangements about 90% or about 30% of the time in an earlier analysis of 587 of the donors. A later analysis reported that several top co-occurrence clusters appeared linked to parvovirus B19, influenza, CMV and Epstein-Barr virus. A further reported finding was that TCR beta sequences accurately predicted the HLA-A and HLA-B alleles for most subjects in the first cohort. In a later analysis, HLA-associated TCR beta chains showed more clonal expansion and lower generation probabilities than non-associated chains that were equally common. At a false discovery rate of 0.05, a later analysis linked 16,951 TCR beta sequences to specific HLA alleles. In a later analysis, TCR association rates were found to vary across HLA loci, with the most associated TCRs seen for DRB1 alleles and the fewest for HLA-C alleles. Immune exposure information for the cohort was limited to CMV serostatus. Assigning TCR associations to individual alleles was difficult when HLA alleles, especially DR and DQ, strongly co-occurred. In a later analysis, most CMV-associated TCR beta chains were found to appear HLA-restricted, with HLA associations seemingly driven largely by CMV exposure. An association between a missense DCLRE1C variant and V-gene and J-gene trimming of TCR beta chains was found in a later genetic analysis and replicated in an independent cohort. Roughly uniform sequencing depth across donors was assumed in presence/absence analyses, although this assumption may not hold. Most TCR sequences were seen in very few donors, while some public TCRs were found in many individuals. Because HLA typing was unavailable for some donors at each locus, only the typed subset was used in association tests. In a later genetic analysis, fewer N-insertions in productive TCRs were reported among donors in an Asian-associated ancestry cluster than the approximately 630-donor mean. In vitro tests confirmed that a few of the cytomegalovirus-associated TCR beta chains recognize cytomegalovirus antigens. The classifier was reported to diagnose cytomegalovirus status with high specificity and sensitivity in both the original and validation cohorts. Linkage disequilibrium might explain the correlated functional status among segregating V segments, but an unknown experimental factor could not be excluded.

Preparation of the library involved the immunoSEQ multiplex PCR assay. The multiplex PCR relied on a mix of 60 forward primers for TCR Vbeta segments and 13 reverse primers for TCR Jbeta segments. The CDR3 region of rearranged TCR beta genes was amplified from genomic DNA with a multiplex PCR assay. On the Illumina HiSeq System, the amplified TCR beta libraries were sequenced as 87-base-pair reads. In the source study's methods: A later analysis tallied about 77 million unique TCR beta chains across the approximately 670 repertoires, and approximately 11 million of those chains were shared by two or more donors. Raw reads were error-corrected and collapsed into unique sequences with a nearest-neighbor algorithm that merged closely related sequences to remove PCR and sequencing errors. Alignment of CDR3 sequences to IMGT reference sequences was used to assign V, D and J gene segments. Each retained sequence needed at least a six-nucleotide match to both a V gene segment and a J gene segment. Rearrangements were called productive when the CDR3 lacked stop codons and stayed in frame with V and J; all others were non-productive. CDR3 was defined by IMGT convention, running from the second conserved V-encoded cysteine to the conserved J-encoded phenylalanine. In an earlier analysis of 587 of the donors, sequences lacking an unambiguous match to a single V gene segment were excluded. In an earlier analysis of several hundred of the donors, V segments were called functional above 56.7% productive rearrangements and were called segregating when the between-donor standard deviation exceeded 5%. A statistical classification framework was built for diagnosing cytomegalovirus status from the catalog of TCR beta chain sequences. In a later analysis, TCR nucleotide sequences were compared against IMGT/GENE-DB human TR gene sequences so that V and J genes could be assigned. The TCRdist pipeline was used in a later analysis to assign CDR3 sequences and most-parsimonious VDJ recombination scenarios. A later analysis defined each TCR beta chain by its CDR3 amino acid sequence plus V-gene family, and excluded reads lacking a unique V-gene family. A later analysis removed nearly 600 highly shared, low-generation-probability nucleotide sequences to deal with suspected cross-contamination and a sequencing artifact. A later analysis calculated a clonal expansion index for each public chain from normalized within-repertoire ranks of inferred template counts. In a later analysis, generation probabilities were computed using a VDJ recombination model fitted to out-of-frame rearrangements, and the results were checked against IGoR. In a later analysis, TCR-TCR, TCR-HLA and TCR-CMV co-occurrence was scored with hypergeometric tests, and a repertoire-size bias correction was applied to TCR pairs. False discovery rates were estimated in a later analysis by permuting HLA or CMV assignments 20 times. In a later analysis, co-occurring TCRs were grouped using DBSCAN, with TCRdist sequence similarity added in when clustering inside HLA-allele-positive subsets. Repertoires with fewer than 30,000 or more than 120,000 public chains were left out of co-occurrence clustering, as were a few repertoires with anomalous nucleotide sharing. Not all clones reach the TCRdb copy of this immuneACCESS table, which keeps in-frame sequences only. Checked studies attribute under half of the gap to unresolved V genes and leave the rest unexplained. Clone size and the V and J calls come from that table; the DNA yielded D and trimming. Counted in this sample were about 90,000 clones; around 68% of them appeared once. The ten largest make up about a fifth of the sample.

The source of this sequence is a man under 40 in good health and CMV-seropositive. Sequenced: PBMCs.

The DNA sequence follows: TGCAGCGTTGGTCCGGCGGGGGGGCCAACAGATACGCAGTATTTT. Its protein reads: CSVGPAGGPTDTQYF. The V and J genes are TRBV29-1 and TRBJ2-3; TRBD2 aligns with 9 central bases. The CDR3 runs 15 amino acids, cysteine and phenylalanine included. Just CDR3 DNA is preserved here, 45 bases in frame from base 1. Trimming leaves V shorter by 4 bases and J shorter by 3 bases, with the junction holding 8 bases beyond the gene matches. CDR1 SQVTM and CDR2 ANQGSEA were looked up in the germline V gene.